This TCR beta chain is drawn from a study of blood T cell repertoires in COVID-19. About the research overall: Material from acute and convalescent COVID-19 was sourced from the United States, Italy and Spain. Sources were T cells, B-cell-depleted T cells, or PBMCs; the material itself was cDNA or gDNA.

Authors' analysis steps: Reference gene primer amplification gave nucleated cell count estimates. Clones were sequenced by immunoSEQ multiplex PCR, and TCRdb holds only the in-frame ones, with some missing. V and J calls and clone size come straight from that table; D and trimming were deduced from the DNA. The repertoire holds some 200,000 clones, more than 80% seen once, with roughly 7.7% in the top ten. This clone came up a few times. This CDR3 spans 13 amino acids. Germline CDR1 and CDR2: LNHDA and SQIVND (reference sequence). Trimming removed 7 bases from V and 4 bases from J; junction bases left unmatched: 6.

Material for sequencing was peripheral blood. This TCR was recovered from a woman between 55 and 75 years old with acute or convalescent COVID-19. J is TRBJ1-1 and V is TRBV19, with 7 bases aligning to TRBD1. The CDR3 DNA sequence: TGTGCCAGTACTAAATCAGGGGGCACTGAAGCTTTCTTT. It specifies CASTKSGGTEAFF.